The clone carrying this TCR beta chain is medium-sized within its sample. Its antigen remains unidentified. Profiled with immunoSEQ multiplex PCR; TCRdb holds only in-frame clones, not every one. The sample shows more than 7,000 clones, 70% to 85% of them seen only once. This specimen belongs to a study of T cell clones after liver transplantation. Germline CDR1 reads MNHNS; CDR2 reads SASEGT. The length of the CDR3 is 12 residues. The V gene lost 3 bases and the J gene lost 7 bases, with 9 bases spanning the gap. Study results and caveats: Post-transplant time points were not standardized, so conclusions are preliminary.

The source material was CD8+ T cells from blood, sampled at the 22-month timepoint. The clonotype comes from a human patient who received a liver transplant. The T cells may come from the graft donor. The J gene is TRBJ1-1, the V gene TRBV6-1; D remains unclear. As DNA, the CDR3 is TGTGCCAGCAGTGAGGCTACATATGAAGCTTTCTTT. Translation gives CASSEATYEAFF.